The text below deals with one T cell receptor beta chain. The junction had 9 bases not matched to a gene; V was cut back by 0 bases and J by 4 bases. Germline V CDR1 and CDR2: SGHTS, YDEGEE. CDR3 length: 16 amino acids. Assay: immunoSEQ multiplex PCR; the TCRdb copy retains only in-frame clones and omits some. In the table there are roughly 49,000 clones, just over 90% of which are singletons. The data stem from a study of control samples from healthy donors and cancer patients. The chain couples TRBV5-8 to TRBJ1-2; 7 positions agree with TRBD1. The sample taken for sequencing was PBMCs. This receptor was obtained from a man in his thirties or forties with colorectal cancer. CDR3 sequence (DNA): TGTGCCAGCAGCTTGGGTACAGGGGTCAATCTCTATGGCTACACCTTC. Translated, it gives CASSLGTGVNLYGYTF.